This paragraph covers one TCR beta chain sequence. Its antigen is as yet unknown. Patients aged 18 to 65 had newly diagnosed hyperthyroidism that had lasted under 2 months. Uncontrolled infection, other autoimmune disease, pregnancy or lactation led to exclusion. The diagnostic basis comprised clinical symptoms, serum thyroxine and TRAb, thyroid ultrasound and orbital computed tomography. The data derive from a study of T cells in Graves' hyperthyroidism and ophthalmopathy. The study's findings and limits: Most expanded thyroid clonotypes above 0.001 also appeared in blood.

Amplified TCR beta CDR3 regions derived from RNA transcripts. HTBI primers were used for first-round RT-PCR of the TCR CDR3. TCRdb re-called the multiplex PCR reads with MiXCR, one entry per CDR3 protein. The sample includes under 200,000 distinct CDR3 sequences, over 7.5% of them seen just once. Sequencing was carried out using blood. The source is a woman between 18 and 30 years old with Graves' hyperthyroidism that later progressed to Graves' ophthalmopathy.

For the CDR3, the DNA is TGTGCCAGCAGCCGGGACAGGGCGGGCACTGAAGCTTTCTTT. Its translation is CASSRDRAGTEAFF. The chain employs TRBV2 and TRBJ1-1; TRBD1 agrees at 9 bases. V was clipped by 6 bases and J by 4 bases; unmatched bases: 6. The CDR3 has 14 residues. Germline-derived CDR1 and CDR2 are SNHLY and FYNNEI.